Following are 7 T cell receptor beta chains from one sample sequenced in a study of monozygotic twins with cystic fibrosis. Data came from immunoSEQ multiplex PCR; TCRdb stores just in-frame clones and leaves some out. This sample yields 17,000 or so clones, of which about 96% are seen a single time; about 0.62% belongs to the top ten. Sequencing was performed on blood. The receptor set was obtained from a girl aged 2 to 10 with cystic fibrosis.

The chain links TRBV5-1 to TRBJ2-3; unclear D gene. The CDR3 is 15 residues long. CDR1 and CDR2 from the germline V gene are SGHRS and YFSETQ. V gave up 4 bases and J gave up 1 base, with 13 bases separating them. In DNA, the CDR3 is TGCGCCAGCAGCATGGCCGTTGGGGGCACAGATACGCAGTATTTT. This sequence encodes CASSMAVGGTDTQYF.

The CDR3 region is CASSLFTAGELFF. CDR3 nucleotides: TGTGCCAGCAGCTTGTTTACGGCTGGGGAGCTGTTTTTT. The chain links TRBV5-6 to TRBJ2-2, with D hard to call. This CDR3 has 13 residues. Germline loops: CDR1 SGHDT, CDR2 YYEEEE. V lost 1 base and J lost 8, with 9 bases in between.

V gene TRBV6-5 combines with J gene TRBJ1-5; 9 nucleotides align to TRBD1. The germline V gene has CDR1 MNHEY and CDR2 SVGAGI. With V trimmed by 2 bases and J by 5 bases, 4 bases remained unmatched. There are 15 residues in the CDR3. CDR3 in amino acids: CASSYTGGVDQPQHF. The CDR3 nucleotides are TGTGCCAGCAGTTACACAGGGGGCGTCGATCAGCCCCAGCATTTT.

This clone was observed once. The chain combines TRBV28 with TRBJ1-1, with D unresolved. CDR1 and CDR2 (germline): MDHEN, SYDVKM. Trimming stripped 3 bases from V and 3 bases from J, with 5 bases between. CDR3 length: 12 amino acids. The CDR3 nucleotides are TGTGCCAGCAGTTTGCAGGACACTGAAGCTTTCTTT. It encodes CASSLQDTEAFF.

The chain carries TRBV7-9 and TRBJ1-2, with 9 nucleotides matching TRBD1. The CDR3 has 15 residues. Germline-derived CDR1 and CDR2 are SEHNR and FQNEAQ (reference sequence). V gave up 1 base and J gave up 5 bases; unmatched junction bases: 5. The chain's CDR3 is CASSLGGTGNYGYTF. CDR3 in DNA: TGTGCCAGCAGCTTAGGTGGGACAGGGAATTATGGCTACACCTTC.

The rearrangement uses TRBV7-2 and TRBJ2-3; TRBD2 aligns across 13 bases. Losses at the gene ends were 1 base for V and 6 bases for J; bases not matched to a gene: 4. This CDR3 spans 16 amino acids. Germline V gene data show CDR1 as SGHTA and CDR2 as FQGNSA. The CDR3 DNA reads as TGTGCCAGCAGCTTAGTGACTAGCGGGGGGCTCGATACGCAGTATTTT. It codes for CASSLVTSGGLDTQYF.

DNA for the CDR3: TGTGCCAGCAGCGACAGGGTCCAGCCCCAGCATTTT. Translation gives CASSDRVQPQHF. The chain employs TRBV28 and TRBJ1-5; 7 bases fit TRBD1. CDR3 length: 12 amino acids. The V segment lost 6 bases and the J segment 7 bases; nucleotides outside the gene matches: 3. Germline loops: CDR1 MDHEN, CDR2 SYDVKM.